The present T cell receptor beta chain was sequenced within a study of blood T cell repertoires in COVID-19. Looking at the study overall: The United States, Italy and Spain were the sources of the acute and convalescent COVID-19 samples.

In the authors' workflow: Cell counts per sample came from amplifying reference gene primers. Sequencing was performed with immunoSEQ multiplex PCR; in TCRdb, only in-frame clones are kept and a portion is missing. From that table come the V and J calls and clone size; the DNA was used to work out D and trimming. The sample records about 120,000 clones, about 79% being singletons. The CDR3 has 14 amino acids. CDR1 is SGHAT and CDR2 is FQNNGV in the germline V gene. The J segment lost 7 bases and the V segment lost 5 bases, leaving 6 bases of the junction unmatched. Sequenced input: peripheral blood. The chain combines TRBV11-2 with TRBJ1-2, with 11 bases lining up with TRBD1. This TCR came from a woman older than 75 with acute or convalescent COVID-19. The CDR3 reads CASSLGQGGGGYTF. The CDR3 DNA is TGTGCCAGCAGCCTGGGACAGGGGGGAGGTGGCTACACCTTC.